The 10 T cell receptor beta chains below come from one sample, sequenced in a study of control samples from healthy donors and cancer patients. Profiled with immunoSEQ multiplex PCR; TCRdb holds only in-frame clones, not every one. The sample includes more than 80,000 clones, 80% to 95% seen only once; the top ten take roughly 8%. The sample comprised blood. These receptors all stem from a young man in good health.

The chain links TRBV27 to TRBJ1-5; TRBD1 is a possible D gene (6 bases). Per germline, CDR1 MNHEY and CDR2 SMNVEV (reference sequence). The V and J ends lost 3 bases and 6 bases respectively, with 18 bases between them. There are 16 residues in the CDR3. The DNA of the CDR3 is TGTGCCAGCAGTTTGGGTGGGGGGGGCTTGGGTCAGCCCCAGCATTTT. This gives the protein CASSLGGGGLGQPQHF.

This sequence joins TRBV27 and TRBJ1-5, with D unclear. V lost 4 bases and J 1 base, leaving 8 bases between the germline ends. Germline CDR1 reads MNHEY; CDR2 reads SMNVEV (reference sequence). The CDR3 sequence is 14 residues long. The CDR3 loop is CASSSGESNQPQHF. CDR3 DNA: TGTGCCAGCAGTTCTGGGGAAAGCAATCAGCCCCAGCATTTT.

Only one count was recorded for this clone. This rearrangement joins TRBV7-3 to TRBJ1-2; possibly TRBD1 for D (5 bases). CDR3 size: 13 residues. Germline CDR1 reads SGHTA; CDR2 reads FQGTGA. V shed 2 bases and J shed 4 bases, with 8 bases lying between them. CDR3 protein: CASSLPGLYGYTF. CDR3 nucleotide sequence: TGTGCCAGCAGCTTACCAGGGCTCTATGGCTACACCTTC.

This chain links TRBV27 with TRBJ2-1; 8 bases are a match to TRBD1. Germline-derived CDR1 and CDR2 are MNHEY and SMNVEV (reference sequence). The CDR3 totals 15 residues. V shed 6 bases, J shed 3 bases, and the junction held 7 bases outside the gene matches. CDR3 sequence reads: CASSSGGAGYNEQFF. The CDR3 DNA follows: TGTGCCAGCAGCTCAGGGGGCGCAGGCTACAATGAGCAGTTCTTC.

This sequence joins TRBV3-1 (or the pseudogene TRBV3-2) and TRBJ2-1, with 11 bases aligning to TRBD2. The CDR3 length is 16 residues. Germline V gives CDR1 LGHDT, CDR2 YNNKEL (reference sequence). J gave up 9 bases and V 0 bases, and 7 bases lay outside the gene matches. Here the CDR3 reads CASSQDHLAGGIEQFF. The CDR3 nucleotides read TGTGCCAGCAGCCAAGATCACCTAGCGGGAGGTATTGAGCAGTTCTTC.

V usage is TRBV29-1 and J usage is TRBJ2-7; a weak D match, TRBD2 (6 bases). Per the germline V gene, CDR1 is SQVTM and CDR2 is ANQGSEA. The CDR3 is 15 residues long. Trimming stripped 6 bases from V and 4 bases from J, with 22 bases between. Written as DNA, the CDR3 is TGCAGCGTAATCGGAGGGGAAGTACTCCAGTACGAGCAGTACTTC. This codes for CSVIGGEVLQYEQYF.

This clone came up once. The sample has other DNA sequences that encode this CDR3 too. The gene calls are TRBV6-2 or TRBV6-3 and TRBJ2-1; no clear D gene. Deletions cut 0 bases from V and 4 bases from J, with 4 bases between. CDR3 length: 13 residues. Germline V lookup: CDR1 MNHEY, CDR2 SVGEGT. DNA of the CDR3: TGTGCCAGCAGTTACTCACAGTACAATGAGCAGTTCTTC. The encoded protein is CASSYSQYNEQFF.

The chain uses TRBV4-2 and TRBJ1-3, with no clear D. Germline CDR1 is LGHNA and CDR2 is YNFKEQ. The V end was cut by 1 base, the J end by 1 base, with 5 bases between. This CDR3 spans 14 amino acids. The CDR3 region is CASSQVGSGNTIYF. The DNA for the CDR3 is TGTGCCAGCAGCCAAGTGGGGTCTGGAAACACCATATATTTT.

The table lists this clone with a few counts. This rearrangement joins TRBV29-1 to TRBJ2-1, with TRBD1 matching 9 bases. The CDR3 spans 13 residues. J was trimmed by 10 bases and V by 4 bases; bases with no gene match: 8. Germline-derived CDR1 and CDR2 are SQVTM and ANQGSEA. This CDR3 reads CSVGGQGIREQFF. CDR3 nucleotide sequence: TGCAGCGTTGGGGGACAGGGTATCCGCGAGCAGTTCTTC.

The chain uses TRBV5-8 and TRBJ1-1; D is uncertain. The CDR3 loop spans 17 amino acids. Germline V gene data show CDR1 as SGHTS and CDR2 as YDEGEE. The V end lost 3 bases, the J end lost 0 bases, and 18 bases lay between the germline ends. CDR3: CASSSLGSVDMNTEAFF. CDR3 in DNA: TGTGCCAGCAGCTCGCTTGGGTCGGTAGACATGAACACTGAAGCTTTCTTT. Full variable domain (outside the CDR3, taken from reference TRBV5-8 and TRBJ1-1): EAGVTQSPTHLIKTRGQQATLRCSPISGHTSVYWYQQALGLGLQFLLWYDEGEERNRGNFPPRFSGRQFPNYSSELNVNALELEDSALYLCASSSLGSVDMNTEAFFGQGTRLTVV.